This T cell receptor (beta chain) appears in the sequencing data of a study of T cells after yellow fever vaccination. Germline loops: CDR1 SGHDT, CDR2 YYEEEE. V was trimmed by 2 bases and J by 2 bases, leaving 10 bases between them. The CDR3 spans 14 residues. With respect to this clonotype: Its antigen remains unknown.

Findings and limits, study-wide: Clonotypes shared by both compartments, CD4 and CD8, made up a small share.

TCR cDNA, made by 5'RACE template switching, carried an added universal primer site and UMIs. TCRdb re-called the 5' RACE reads with MiXCR, one entry per CDR3 protein. This table holds some 320,000 distinct CDR3 sequences, approximately 4% found once. The material was PBMCs, obtained 5 days after the yellow fever booster vaccination. The receptor was isolated from a man aged 18 to 35 who received the YFV17D yellow fever vaccine. This chain uses TRBV5-6 with TRBJ1-2; a weak D match, TRBD1 (5 bases). The CDR3 coding sequence is TGTGCCAGCAGCTTCGGGGCAGAAAACTATGGCTACACCTTC. Encoded protein: CASSFGAENYGYTF.